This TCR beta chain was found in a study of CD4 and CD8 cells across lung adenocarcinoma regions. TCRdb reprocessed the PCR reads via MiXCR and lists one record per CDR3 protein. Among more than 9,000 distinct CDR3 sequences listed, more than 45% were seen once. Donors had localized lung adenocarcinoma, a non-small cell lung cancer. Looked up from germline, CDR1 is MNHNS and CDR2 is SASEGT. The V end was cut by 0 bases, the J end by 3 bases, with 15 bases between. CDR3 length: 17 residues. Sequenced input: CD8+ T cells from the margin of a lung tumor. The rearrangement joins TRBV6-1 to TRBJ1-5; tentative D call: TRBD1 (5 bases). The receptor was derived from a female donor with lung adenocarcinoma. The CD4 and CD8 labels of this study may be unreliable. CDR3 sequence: CASSEAWGRGNNQPQHF. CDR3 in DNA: TGTGCCAGCAGTGAAGCCTGGGGCCGAGGAAACAATCAGCCCCAGCATTTT.